The following is a T cell receptor (beta chain) sequence with its context. Its antigen is still unknown. The data belong to a study of a mutant IDH1 vaccine in newly diagnosed glioma. Produced via immunoSEQ multiplex PCR; TCRdb's table is partial and in-frame only. The sample contains 60,000 to 65,000 clones, around four fifths of which appear only once. V gave up 6 bases and J gave up 2 bases, with 15 bases separating them. Germline V gives CDR1 SNHLY, CDR2 FYNNEI. The CDR3 contains 15 residues. Time point given: week 35, safety follow-up. Vaccinated patients received 300 ug of mutant IDH1 20-mer peptide per dose, with topical imiquimod.

The V and J genes are TRBV2 and TRBJ2-3; tentative D call: TRBD2 (6 bases). This clonotype was sampled from a man under 40 with glioma. Sequences were derived from PBMCs, sampled from a glioma patient whose treatment included an IDH1 peptide vaccine. CDR3 nucleotide sequence: TGTGCCAGCAGGACCGGGACTTCCAACACAGATACGCAGTATTTT. Encoded protein: CASRTGTSNTDTQYF. The variable domain in full, completed from reference TRBV2 and TRBJ2-3, reads EPEVTQTPSHQVTQMGQEVILRCVPISNHLYFYWYRQILGQKVEFLVSFYNNEISEKSEIFDDQFSVERPDGSNFTLKIRSTKLEDSAMYFCASRTGTSNTDTQYFGPGTRLTVL.